Listed here are 27 T cell receptor beta chains from one sample, sequenced in a study of HIV-infected children after antiretroviral therapy interruption. A 3' RACE protocol on RNA, with unique molecular identifiers, produced the TCR library. TCRdb re-analysed the 3' RACE reads in MiXCR, keeping a single row per CDR3 protein. The sample includes roughly 16,000 distinct CDR3 sequences, roughly 3.5% of them seen just once. Treatment of the sample: PENTA 11 planned treatment interruption arm or continuous ART arm. Sequenced here: CD45RA+ CD4+ T cells from PBMCs, sampled from a donor given antiretroviral therapy, either interrupted or continuous. The subset here: naive CD4+ CD45RA+ CD45RO- T cells. The origin of the receptors is a child aged 2 to 17 with HIV.

In its sample, this clonotype was seen many times. V gene TRBV20-1 combines with J gene TRBJ2-1; 7 bases agree with TRBD1. This CDR3 has 13 amino acids. CDR1 and CDR2 from the germline V gene are DFQATT and SNEGSKA (reference sequence). V lost 3 bases to trimming and J lost 10 bases; unmatched junction nucleotides: 9. CDR3 sequence reads: CSASPLGGREQFF. For the CDR3, the DNA is TGCAGTGCTAGCCCATTAGGGGGCCGGGAGCAGTTCTTC.

In this sample, this clonotype turned up many times. This rearrangement joins TRBV7-9 to TRBJ2-6, with D tentatively TRBD1 (6 bases). CDR1 is SEHNR, CDR2 FQNEAQ, per germline (reference sequence). Between the trimmed V and J ends, which lost 1 base and 4 bases, there was a span of 11 bases. This CDR3 is 16 amino acids long. DNA for the CDR3: TGTGCCAGCAGCTTAGGTTACAGGGTCGGGGCCAACGTCCTGACTTTC. Amino acid sequence: CASSLGYRVGANVLTF.

In this sample, this clonotype turned up many times. Written as DNA, the CDR3 is TGTGCCAGCAGTGATGCCCTTTCTGGAAATACGCTCTATTTT. Encoded protein: CASSDALSGNTLYF. The chain is built from TRBV6-6 and TRBJ1-3; D is uncertain. Trimming left V 5 bases short and J 16 bases short, with 24 bases between. The germline gives CDR1 MNHNY, CDR2 SVGAGI (reference sequence). This CDR3 is built from 14 residues.

This clonotype was observed many times. This chain uses TRBV6-2 or TRBV6-3 with TRBJ1-6, with D possibly matching TRBD1 (6 bases). Looked up from germline, CDR1 is MNHEY and CDR2 is SVGEGT. The CDR3 consists of 14 residues. Trimming stripped 2 bases from V and 7 bases from J, with 9 bases between. CDR3 nucleotides: TGTGCCAGCAGTTACAGGGGGGAAAATTCACCCCTCCACTTT. Protein: CASSYRGENSPLHF.

This clonotype was detected ten times or more. The chain is built from TRBV3-1 and TRBJ2-7, with a weak D call TRBD1 (6 bases). The CDR3 totals 16 residues. Germline assignment: CDR1 LGHDT and CDR2 YNNKEL (reference sequence). Trimming took off 4 bases at V and 3 bases at J, with 19 bases between the two ends. The CDR3 DNA reads TGTGCCAGCAGCCCCTCCGGGACAAGAACACTCTACGAGCAGTACTTC. Translation: CASSPSGTRTLYEQYF.

This clonotype was recorded at least ten times. The rearrangement uses TRBV5-1 and TRBJ1-1, with 10 bases that match TRBD1. The trim removed 5 bases at V and 7 bases at J, leaving 11 bases unmatched. Germline CDR1 SGHRS, CDR2 YFSETQ. CDR3 size: 15 residues. The CDR3 protein is CASRDSRQGAGEAFF. CDR3 sequence (DNA): TGCGCCAGCAGGGATAGTCGACAGGGGGCTGGTGAAGCTTTCTTT.

This clonotype was found many times. The rearrangement links TRBV19 to TRBJ2-3, with no clear D. The CDR3 consists of 13 residues. Deletions cut 2 bases from V and 4 bases from J, with 7 bases between. Per germline, CDR1 LNHDA and CDR2 SQIVND (reference sequence). The CDR3 region has the DNA TGTGCCAGTAGTATAAGGACCGCAGATACGCAGTATTTT. This gives the protein CASSIRTADTQYF. The full variable domain, rest sourced from reference TRBV19 and TRBJ2-3, is DGGITQSPKYLFRKEGQNVTLSCEQNLNHDAMYWYRQDPGQGLRLIYYSQIVNDFQKGDIAEGYSVSREKKESFPLTVTSAQKNPTAFYLCASSIRTADTQYFGPGTRLTVL.

This clonotype was detected many times. The chain is built from TRBV10-2 and TRBJ2-3, with a possible D match to TRBD1 (5 bases). Germline V lookup: CDR1 WSHSY, CDR2 SAAADI. This CDR3 comprises 15 residues. V lost 7 bases and J lost 0, with 14 bases in between. The CDR3 sequence is CASKGRVLSTDTQYF. Written as DNA, the CDR3 is TGCGCCAGCAAGGGCAGGGTTCTGAGCACAGATACGCAGTATTTT.

This clonotype was observed many times. J is TRBJ2-7 and V is TRBV23-1; D perhaps matches TRBD2 (5 bases). TRBV23-1 carries the ORF label, with uncertain function. Trimming took 7 bases from V and 2 from J, leaving 9 bases between them. This CDR3 contains 12 residues. For the CDR3, the DNA is TGCGCCAGCACCGAGGGAGCCTACGAGCAGTACTTC. Amino acid sequence: CASTEGAYEQYF.

At least ten counts were recorded for this clonotype. The V and J genes are TRBV12-3 or TRBV12-4 and TRBJ2-1; D unclear. V lost 5 bases, J lost 0 bases, and 11 bases lay in between. The CDR3 totals 15 residues. CDR3 residues: CASSGSGSSYNEQFF. For the CDR3, the DNA is TGTGCCAGCAGTGGTTCAGGCAGCTCCTACAATGAGCAGTTCTTC.

This clonotype was picked up many times. The chain couples TRBV25-1 to TRBJ1-2, with D perhaps matching TRBD1 (6 bases). V shed 1 base and J shed 8 bases, with 14 bases lying between them. The germline V gene encodes CDR1 MGHDK and CDR2 SYGVNS. CDR3 length: 14 amino acids. This CDR3 reads CASSELGGGVGYTF. The CDR3 DNA sequence: TGTGCCAGCAGTGAATTGGGAGGGGGGGTCGGCTACACCTTC.

In this sample, this clonotype turned up many times. This sequence joins TRBV18 and TRBJ2-7; D ambiguous. The CDR3 runs to 14 residues. Germline CDR1 and CDR2: KGHSH and LQKENI. V was pared by 3 bases and J by 3 bases, with 12 bases between. CDR3: CASSPDQRHYEQYF. The CDR3 DNA is TGTGCCAGCTCACCGGACCAGCGCCACTACGAGCAGTACTTC. Full variable domain (rest looked up from reference TRBV18 and TRBJ2-7): NAGVMQNPRHLVRRRGQEARLRCSPMKGHSHVYWYRQLPEEGLKFMVYLQKENIIDESGMPKERFSAEFPKEGPSILRIQQVVRGDSAAYFCASSPDQRHYEQYFGPGTRLTVT.

This clonotype showed up many times. The DNA for the CDR3 is TGTGCCAGTAGGAGCCGCCCCATGGATGTTCAGCCCCAGCATTTT. Its protein is CASRSRPMDVQPQHF. The chain joins TRBV19 to TRBJ1-5; D gene uncertain. CDR1 is LNHDA and CDR2 is SQIVND in the germline V gene (reference sequence). The length of the CDR3 is 15 residues. V was clipped by 6 bases and J by 6 bases, with 18 bases between them.

V and J are TRBV23-1 and TRBJ1-2; D unclear. TRBV23-1 is flagged as an ORF with uncertain function. Trimming cost V 6 bases and J 2 bases, with 16 bases left between them. The CDR3 runs 15 residues. This CDR3 reads CASSSPGNGNYGYTF. The CDR3 bases are TGCGCCAGCAGCTCCCCAGGTAATGGGAACTATGGCTACACCTTC.

This clonotype was detected many times. The CDR3 DNA is TGTGCCAGCAGCCGGGGAGGATTCGATGAAAAACTGTTTTTT. Residues: CASSRGGFDEKLFF. This rearrangement joins TRBV3-1 to TRBJ1-4, with D hard to call. The V gene lost 4 bases and the J gene lost 6 bases, with 12 bases spanning the gap. Germline loops: CDR1 LGHDT, CDR2 YNNKEL (reference sequence). CDR3 length: 14 amino acids.

This clonotype was picked up many times. DNA of the CDR3: TGTGCCAGTAGTATTCAAAGCAGGGCGGCCACTGAAGCTTTCTTT. Its protein is CASSIQSRAATEAFF. V usage is TRBV19 and J usage is TRBJ1-1; a weak D match, TRBD1 (5 bases). Germline V lookup: CDR1 LNHDA, CDR2 SQIVND (reference sequence). CDR3 size: 15 residues. Trimming pared 3 bases from V and 4 bases from J, leaving 15 bases between.

This clonotype showed up many times. V gene TRBV5-5 combines with J gene TRBJ1-1, with D uncertain. V was pared by 5 bases and J by 3 bases, with 20 bases between. Looked up from germline, CDR1 is SGHKS and CDR2 is YYEKEE (reference sequence). CDR3 length: 16 amino acids. This CDR3 reads CASSIGLRGWDTEAFF. The CDR3 DNA reads as TGTGCCAGCAGTATAGGGCTCCGTGGTTGGGACACTGAAGCTTTCTTT.

Ten or more counts support this clonotype. V gene TRBV6-5 combines with J gene TRBJ2-2; D not resolved. Trimming removed 6 bases from V and 0 bases from J, with 11 bases in between. Germline V gives CDR1 MNHEY, CDR2 SVGAGI. This CDR3 has 15 residues. CDR3 coding DNA: TGTGCCAGCAGACTAAGGGTAACGAACACCGGGGAGCTGTTTTTT. It yields the protein CASRLRVTNTGELFF.

Many counts were recorded for this clonotype. V and J are TRBV18 and TRBJ2-3; 10 bases are a match to TRBD2. CDR3 length: 16 amino acids. V shed 0 bases and J 2 bases; nucleotides not matched to a gene: 2. In germline, CDR1 is KGHSH, CDR2 LQKENI. The DNA for the CDR3 is TGTGCCAGCTCACCACCCCTAGCGGGGGCCACAGATACGCAGTATTTT. It codes for CASSPPLAGATDTQYF.

This clonotype was detected only a few times. The V and J genes are TRBV4-1 and TRBJ1-4, with no clear D. Trimming left V 2 bases short and J 0 bases short, with 4 bases between. The germline V gene encodes CDR1 MGHRA and CDR2 YSYEKL. CDR3 length: 14 amino acids. CDR3 residues: CASSQSATNEKLFF. The DNA for the CDR3 is TGCGCCAGCAGCCAATCCGCAACTAATGAAAAACTGTTTTTT.

In this sample, this clonotype turned up many times. This sequence joins TRBV29-1 and TRBJ1-2; D is possibly TRBD1 (6 bases). This CDR3 has 12 amino acids. Trimming cost V 6 bases and J 8 bases, with 16 bases left between them. Germline V gives CDR1 SQVTM, CDR2 ANQGSEA. This CDR3 reads CSVGEAGEGYTF. Here the CDR3 DNA reads TGCAGCGTGGGGGAGGCAGGGGAAGGCTACACCTTC.

This clonotype was observed at least ten times. V is TRBV25-1 and J is TRBJ2-1; D not certain. The CDR3 is made up of 11 amino acids. Germline CDR1 reads MGHDK; CDR2 reads SYGVNS. Trimming removed 4 bases at V and 6 bases at J, with 4 bases between. The DNA of the CDR3 is TGTGCCAGCAGTGTTCTCAATGAGCAGTTCTTC. Translating gives CASSVLNEQFF. Complete variable domain (other parts from reference TRBV25-1 and TRBJ2-1): EADIYQTPRYLVIGTGKKITLECSQTMGHDKMYWYQQDPGMELHLIHYSYGVNSTEKGDLSSESTVSRIRTEHFPLTLESARPSHTSQYLCASSVLNEQFFGPGTRLTVL.

The table lists this clonotype with many counts. The CDR3 loop is CASSRQDRAGSEQFF. The CDR3 DNA reads TGTGCCAGCAGCCGACAGGACAGGGCGGGGAGTGAGCAGTTCTTC. The genes are TRBV6-6 and TRBJ2-1, with TRBD1 matching 8 bases. Germline-derived CDR1 and CDR2 are MNHNY and SVGAGI (reference sequence). This CDR3 spans 15 amino acids. After removal of 6 bases from V and 9 bases from J, the junction contained 13 bases not matched to a gene.

This clonotype was counted ten times or more. The V and J genes are TRBV24-1 and TRBJ2-1; 8 positions match TRBD2. V lost 4 bases to trimming and J lost 7 bases; unmatched junction nucleotides: 14. This CDR3 comprises 17 residues. The germline V gene encodes CDR1 KGHDR and CDR2 SFDVKD. CDR3 sequence reads: CATSDPPGTRARNEQFF. The DNA for the CDR3 is TGTGCCACCAGTGACCCACCCGGGACTAGGGCTCGGAATGAGCAGTTCTTC.

This clonotype was detected ten times or more. This chain joins TRBV7-9 and TRBJ1-1; weak D call: TRBD1 (6 bases). V gave up 7 bases and J gave up 3 bases, with 18 bases separating them. The CDR3 is 15 amino acids. Looked up from germline, CDR1 is SEHNR and CDR2 is FQNEAQ (reference sequence). CDR3 sequence: CASTLRGGGDTEAFF. DNA for the CDR3: TGTGCCAGCACCCTACGAGGGGGAGGGGACACTGAAGCTTTCTTT.

This clonotype was counted at least ten times. This chain links TRBV30 with TRBJ1-6; the match to TRBD1 covers 11 bases. The length of the CDR3 is 14 residues. Unmatched junction bases numbered 2, after V lost 2 bases and J lost 8 bases. Germline loops: CDR1 GTSNPN, CDR2 SVGIG (reference sequence). The CDR3 nucleotides read TGTGCCTGGAGTACGGGACAGGGGGATTCACCCCTCCACTTT. Its protein product is CAWSTGQGDSPLHF.

This clonotype has a handful of counts. The chain recombines TRBV9 with TRBJ2-1; 7 bases agree with TRBD2. With V trimmed by 3 bases and J by 4 bases, 7 bases remained unmatched. Germline V CDR1 and CDR2: SGDLS, YYNGEE. The CDR3 has 15 amino acids. The CDR3 DNA reads as TGTGCCAGCAGCGCGGAGCGGGACCCATACAATGAGCAGTTCTTC. It translates to CASSAERDPYNEQFF.